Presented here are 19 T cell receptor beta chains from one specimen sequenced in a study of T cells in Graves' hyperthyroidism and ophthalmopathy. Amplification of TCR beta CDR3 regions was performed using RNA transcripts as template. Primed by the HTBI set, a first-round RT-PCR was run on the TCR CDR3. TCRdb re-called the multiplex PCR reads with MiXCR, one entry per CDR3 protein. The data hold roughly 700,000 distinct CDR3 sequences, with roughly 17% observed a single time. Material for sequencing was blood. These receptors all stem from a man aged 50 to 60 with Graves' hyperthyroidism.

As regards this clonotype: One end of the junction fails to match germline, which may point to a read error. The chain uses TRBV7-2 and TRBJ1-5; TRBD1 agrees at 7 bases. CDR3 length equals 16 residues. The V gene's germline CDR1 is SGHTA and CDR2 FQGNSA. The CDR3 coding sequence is TGTGCCAGCAGCTGGCTGGGACAGAGTAGCAGTCAGCCCCAGCATTTT. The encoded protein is CASSWLGQSSSQPQHF.

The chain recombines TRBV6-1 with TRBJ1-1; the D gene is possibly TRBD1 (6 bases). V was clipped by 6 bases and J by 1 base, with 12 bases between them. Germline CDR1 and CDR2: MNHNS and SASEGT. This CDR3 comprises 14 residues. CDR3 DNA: TGTGCCAGCAGGTCCGGGACATCGAACACTGAAGCTTTCTTT. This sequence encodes CASRSGTSNTEAFF.

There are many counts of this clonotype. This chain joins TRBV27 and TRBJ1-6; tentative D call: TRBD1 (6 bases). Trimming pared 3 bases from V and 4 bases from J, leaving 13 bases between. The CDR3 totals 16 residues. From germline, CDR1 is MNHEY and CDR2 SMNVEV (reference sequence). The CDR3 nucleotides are TGTGCCAGCAGTTTGACAGGAGATTATTATAATTCACCCCTCCACTTT. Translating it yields CASSLTGDYYNSPLHF.

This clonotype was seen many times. The CDR3 reads CASSFSRQGRDEQYF. The CDR3 bases are TGTGCCAGCAGTTTCTCCCGACAGGGTCGCGACGAGCAGTACTTC. This chain connects TRBV28 to TRBJ2-7, with TRBD1 identical over 7 bases. Germline trimming cut 3 bases from V and 5 bases from J; bases unmatched to any gene: 10. The CDR3 runs to 15 residues. The germline V gene encodes CDR1 MDHEN and CDR2 SYDVKM.

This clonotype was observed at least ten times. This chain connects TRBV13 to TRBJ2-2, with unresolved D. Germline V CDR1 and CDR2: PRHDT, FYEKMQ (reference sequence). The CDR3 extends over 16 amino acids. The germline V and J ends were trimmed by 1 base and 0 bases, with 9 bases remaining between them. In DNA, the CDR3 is TGTGCCAGCAGCTTAGAGGTAACACCGAACACCGGGGAGCTGTTTTTT. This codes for CASSLEVTPNTGELFF.

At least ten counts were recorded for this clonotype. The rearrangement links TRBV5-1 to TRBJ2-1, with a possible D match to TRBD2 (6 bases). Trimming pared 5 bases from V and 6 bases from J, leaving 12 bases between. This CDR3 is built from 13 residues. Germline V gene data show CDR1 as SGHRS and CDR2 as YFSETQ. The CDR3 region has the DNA TGCGCCAGCAGGCCCGACGGGGGCAATGAGCAGTTCTTC. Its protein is CASRPDGGNEQFF. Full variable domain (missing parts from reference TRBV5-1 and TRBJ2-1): KAGVTQTPRYLIKTRGQQVTLSCSPISGHRSVSWYQQTPGQGLQFLFEYFSETQRNKGNFPGRFSGRQFSNSRSEMNVSTLELGDSALYLCASRPDGGNEQFFGPGTRLTVL.

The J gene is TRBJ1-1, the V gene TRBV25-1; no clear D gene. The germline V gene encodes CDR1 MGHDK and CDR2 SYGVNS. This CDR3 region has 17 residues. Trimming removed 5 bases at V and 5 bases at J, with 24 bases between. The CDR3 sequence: CASSSLSIVRARTEAFF. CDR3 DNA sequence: TGTGCCAGCAGTAGTCTTTCTATTGTGAGGGCGCGGACTGAAGCTTTCTTT.

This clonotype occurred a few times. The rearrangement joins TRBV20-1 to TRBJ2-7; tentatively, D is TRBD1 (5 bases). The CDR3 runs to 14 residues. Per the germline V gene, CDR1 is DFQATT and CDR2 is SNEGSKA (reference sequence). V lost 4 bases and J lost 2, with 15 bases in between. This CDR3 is CSATVMDIPYEQYF. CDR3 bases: TGCAGTGCTACCGTGATGGACATTCCCTACGAGCAGTACTTC.

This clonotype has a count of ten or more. CDR3 sequence: CAINNEPYRAPYEQYF. CDR3 nucleotides: TGTGCCATCAATAACGAGCCCTACAGGGCCCCCTACGAGCAGTACTTC. The J gene is TRBJ2-7, the V gene TRBV10-3, with D possibly being TRBD1 (6 bases). Germline lookup yields CDR1 ENHRY and CDR2 SYGVKD. The V end lost 7 bases, the J end lost 2 bases, and 21 bases lay between the germline ends. This CDR3 spans 16 amino acids.

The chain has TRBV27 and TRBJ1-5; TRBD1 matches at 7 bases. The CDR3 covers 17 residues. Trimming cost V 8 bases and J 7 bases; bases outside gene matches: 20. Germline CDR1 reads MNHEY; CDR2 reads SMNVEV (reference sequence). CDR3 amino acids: CASSPWEGAGLGQPQHF. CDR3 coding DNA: TGTGCCAGCTCCCCCTGGGAGGGGGCAGGTCTAGGACAGCCCCAGCATTTT.

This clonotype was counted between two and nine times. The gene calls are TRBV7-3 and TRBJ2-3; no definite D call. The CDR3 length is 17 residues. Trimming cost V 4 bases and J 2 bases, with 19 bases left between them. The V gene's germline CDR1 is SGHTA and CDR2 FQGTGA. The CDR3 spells CASSSDPITAYTDTQYF. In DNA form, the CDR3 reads TGTGCCAGCAGCTCGGACCCAATAACGGCGTACACAGATACGCAGTATTTT.

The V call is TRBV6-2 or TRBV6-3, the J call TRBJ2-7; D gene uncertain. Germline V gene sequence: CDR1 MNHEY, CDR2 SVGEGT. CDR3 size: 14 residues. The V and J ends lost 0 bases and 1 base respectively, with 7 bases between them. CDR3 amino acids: CASSYSPLSYEQYF. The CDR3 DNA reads TGTGCCAGCAGTTACTCGCCGCTATCCTACGAGCAGTACTTC.

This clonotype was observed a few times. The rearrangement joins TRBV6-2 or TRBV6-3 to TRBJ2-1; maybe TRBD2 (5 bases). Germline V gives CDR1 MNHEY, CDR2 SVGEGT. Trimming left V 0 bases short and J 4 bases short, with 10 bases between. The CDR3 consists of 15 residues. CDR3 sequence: CASSYSIGGYNEQFF. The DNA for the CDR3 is TGTGCCAGCAGTTACTCGATTGGCGGGTACAATGAGCAGTTCTTC.

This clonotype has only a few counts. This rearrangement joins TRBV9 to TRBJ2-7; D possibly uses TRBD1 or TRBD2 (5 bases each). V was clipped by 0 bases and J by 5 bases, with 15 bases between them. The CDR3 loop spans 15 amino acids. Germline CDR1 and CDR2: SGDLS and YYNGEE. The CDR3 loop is CASSVAGTRADEQYF. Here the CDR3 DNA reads TGTGCCAGCAGCGTAGCTGGGACCAGGGCAGACGAGCAGTACTTC.

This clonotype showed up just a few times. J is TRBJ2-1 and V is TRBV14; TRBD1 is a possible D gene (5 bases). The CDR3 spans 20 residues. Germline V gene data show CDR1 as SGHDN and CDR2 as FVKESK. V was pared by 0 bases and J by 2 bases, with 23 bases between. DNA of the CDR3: TGTGCCAGCAGCCAAGATTCCCGACAGTCGTGGACCAGAACCTACAATGAGCAGTTCTTC. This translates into CASSQDSRQSWTRTYNEQFF.

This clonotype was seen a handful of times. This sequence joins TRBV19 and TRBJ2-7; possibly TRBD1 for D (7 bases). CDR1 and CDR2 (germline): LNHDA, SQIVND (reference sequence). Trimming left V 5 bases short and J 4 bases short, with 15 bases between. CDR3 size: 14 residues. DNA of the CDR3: TGTGCCAGTAGTCCGGGGGACAGCCTTTACGAGCAGTACTTC. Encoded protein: CASSPGDSLYEQYF.

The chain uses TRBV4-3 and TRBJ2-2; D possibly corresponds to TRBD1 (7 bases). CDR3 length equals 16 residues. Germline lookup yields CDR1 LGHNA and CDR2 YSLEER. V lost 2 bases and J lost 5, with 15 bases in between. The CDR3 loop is CASSQRRGRETGELFF. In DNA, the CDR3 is TGCGCCAGCAGCCAACGGAGGGGGCGAGAAACCGGGGAGCTGTTTTTT.

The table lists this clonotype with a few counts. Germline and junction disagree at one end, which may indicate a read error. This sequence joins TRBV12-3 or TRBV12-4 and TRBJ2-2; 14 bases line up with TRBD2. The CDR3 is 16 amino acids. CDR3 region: CASSRLAGGDTRELFF. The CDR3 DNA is TGTGCCAGCAGTAGACTAGCGGGAGGGGACACCAGGGAGCTGTTTTTT.

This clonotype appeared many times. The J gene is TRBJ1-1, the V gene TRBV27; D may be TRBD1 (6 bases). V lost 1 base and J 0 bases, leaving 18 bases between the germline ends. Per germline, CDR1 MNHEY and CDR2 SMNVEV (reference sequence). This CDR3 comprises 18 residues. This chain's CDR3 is CASSLFGGGGRVNTEAFF. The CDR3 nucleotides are TGTGCCAGCAGTTTATTCGGGGGGGGGGGCAGGGTGAACACTGAAGCTTTCTTT.